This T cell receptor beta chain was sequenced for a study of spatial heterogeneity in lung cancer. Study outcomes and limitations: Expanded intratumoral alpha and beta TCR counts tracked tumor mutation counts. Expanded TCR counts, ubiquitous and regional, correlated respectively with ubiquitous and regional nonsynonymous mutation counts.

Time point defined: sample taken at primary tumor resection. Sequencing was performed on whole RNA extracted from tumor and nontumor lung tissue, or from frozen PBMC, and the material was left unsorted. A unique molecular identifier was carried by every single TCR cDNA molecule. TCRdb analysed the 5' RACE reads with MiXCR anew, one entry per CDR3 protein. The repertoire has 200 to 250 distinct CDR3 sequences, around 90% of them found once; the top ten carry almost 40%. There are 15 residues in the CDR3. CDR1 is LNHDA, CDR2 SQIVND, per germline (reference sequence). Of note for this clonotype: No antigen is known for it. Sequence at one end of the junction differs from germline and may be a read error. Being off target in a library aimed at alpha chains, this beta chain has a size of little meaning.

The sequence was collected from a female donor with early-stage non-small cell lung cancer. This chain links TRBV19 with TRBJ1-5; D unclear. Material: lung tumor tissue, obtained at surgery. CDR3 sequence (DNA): TGTGCAAGTAGTATGAGGGTGCATAGCAATCAGCCCCAGCATTTT. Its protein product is CASSMRVHSNQPQHF. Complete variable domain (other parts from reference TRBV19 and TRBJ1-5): DGGITQSPKYLFRKEGQNVTLSCEQNLNHDAMYWYRQDPGQGLRLIYYSQIVNDFQKGDIAEGYSVSREKKESFPLTVTSAQKNPTAFYLCASSMRVHSNQPQHFGDGTRLSIL.